The rows below give T cell receptor beta chains drawn from one sample of a study of shared clonotypes between healthy human individuals. The method was immunoSEQ multiplex PCR; TCRdb's version includes in-frame clones alone and lacks a portion of them. The sample holds approximately 640,000 clones, about nine tenths seen once. Sequencing used memory CD8+ T cells from PBMCs. Receptors originate from a man aged 18 to 29 in good health. Some clones in this sample may be carry-over from other donors' samples. CDR3s include the opening cysteine and the closing phenylalanine or tryptophan. A D gene is named only where the DNA matches it firmly. Not every row has a clone size; where given, it reads once, few, many or a size class.

. . TRBJ1-2 15 TRBV5-4 CASSGFERQEYGYTF TGTGCCAGCAGCGGATTCGAACGACAGGAATATGGCTACACCTTC
TRBD2 . TRBJ2-7 14 TRBV11-3 CATFGTSGPYEQYF TGTGCCACTTTTGGGACTAGCGGTCCCTACGAGCAGTACTTC
. . TRBJ2-5 14 TRBV9 CASSVVAGQETQYF TGTGCCAGCAGCGTAGTCGCCGGCCAAGAGACCCAGTACTTC
TRBD1 . TRBJ2-7 15 TRBV7-2 CASSASGTEYYEQYF TGTGCCAGCAGCGCCTCCGGGACAGAATACTACGAGCAGTACTTC
. once TRBJ2-5 17 TRBV27 CASSPSQEGPWGNTQYF TGTGCCAGCAGTCCCTCCCAGGAGGGCCCCTGGGGTAACACCCAGTACTTC
. . TRBJ2-6 15 TRBV27 CASAPGTPGANVLTF TGTGCCAGCGCCCCAGGAACCCCTGGGGCCAACGTCCTGACTTTC
TRBD2 . TRBJ2-1 17 TRBV9 CASSNPYGGRAGNEQFF TGTGCCAGCAGCAACCCCTACGGCGGGAGGGCGGGTAATGAGCAGTTCTTC
. . TRBJ1-1 14 TRBV5-1 CASSLVPEVLEAFF TGCGCCAGCAGCTTGGTGCCAGAAGTACTTGAAGCTTTCTTT
. . TRBJ1-2 12 TRBV19 CASASGLYGYTF TGTGCCAGTGCCAGTGGCCTCTATGGCTACACCTTC
. . TRBJ1-2 15 TRBV5-6 CASSPLVGSRYGYTF TGTGCCAGCAGCCCCCTAGTCGGCTCCCGGTATGGCTACACCTTC
TRBD1 . TRBJ1-2 12 TRBV10-3 CAIGGQNYGYTF TGTGCCATCGGGGGACAGAACTATGGCTACACCTTC
TRBD2 . TRBJ2-7 15 TRBV19 CASSSGTSGSYEQYF TGTGCCAGTAGCAGCGGAACTAGCGGCTCCTACGAGCAGTACTTC
. . TRBJ2-7 11 TRBV6-5 CASSNRPQQYF TGTGCCAGCAGCAATCGTCCCCAGCAGTACTTC
. . TRBJ1-4 15 TRBV29-1 CSVEDPEGVSEKLFF TGCAGCGTTGAAGATCCTGAAGGGGTTTCTGAAAAACTGTTTTTT
. . TRBJ2-7 16 TRBV15 CATGQGRGTSSYEQYF TGTGCCACCGGACAAGGTAGGGGTACCAGCTCCTACGAGCAGTACTTC
TRBD1 . TRBJ2-7 16 TRBV27 CASSILGQGVPYEQYF TGTGCCAGCAGTATCCTCGGACAGGGCGTCCCCTACGAGCAGTACTTC
TRBD2 . TRBJ2-7 17 TRBV5-5 CASSLSVLAGEEYEQYF TGTGCCAGCAGCTTGTCGGTACTAGCGGGAGAAGAGTACGAGCAGTACTTC
TRBD2 . TRBJ2-1 16 TRBV6-5 CASSSAREATYNEQFF TGTGCCAGCAGTTCTGCGCGGGAGGCCACCTACAATGAGCAGTTCTTC
. . TRBJ2-5 14 TRBV4-2 CASSQGGDAKTQYF TGTGCCAGCAGCCAAGGAGGTGACGCGAAGACCCAGTACTTC
TRBD2 . TRBJ2-1 19 TRBV13 CASSGGSTPAGGRYNEQFF TGTGCCAGCAGCGGGGGATCCACGCCGGCGGGAGGAAGATACAATGAGCAGTTCTTC
. . TRBJ2-1 12 TRBV15 CATSASGNEQFF TGTGCCACCAGCGCCTCGGGGAATGAGCAGTTCTTC
TRBD2 . TRBJ2-5 17 TRBV14 CASSQLAGVGLGETQYF TGTGCCAGCAGCCAACTAGCGGGAGTCGGCTTGGGAGAGACCCAGTACTTC
. . TRBJ2-1 16 TRBV9 CASSDALDSSYNEQFF TGTGCCAGCAGCGATGCCTTAGATAGCTCCTACAATGAGCAGTTCTTC
TRBD2 . TRBJ2-7 15 TRBV7-9 CASSPGGFGYYEQYF TGTGCCAGCAGCCCGGGGGGATTCGGGTACTACGAGCAGTACTTC
TRBD1 . TRBJ1-1 15 TRBV19 CASSMTGGGYTEAFF TGTGCCAGTAGTATGACAGGGGGAGGGTACACTGAAGCTTTCTTT
. once TRBJ2-7 14 TRBV6-1 CASSDSDGPYEQYF TGTGCCAGCAGTGACTCGGACGGACCCTACGAGCAGTACTTC
TRBD2 . TRBJ2-7 14 TRBV7-9 CASSRGVASYEQYF TGTGCCAGCAGCCGGGGGGTAGCCTCCTACGAGCAGTACTTC
. few TRBJ2-1 12 TRBV6-4 CASSDSVNEQFF TGTGCCAGCAGTGACTCTGTGAATGAGCAGTTCTTC
TRBD2 once TRBJ2-1 16 TRBV28 CASRRGRRESYNEQFF TGTGCCAGCAGGAGAGGGCGGCGGGAGAGCTACAATGAGCAGTTCTTC
TRBD1 once TRBJ1-1 15 TRBV14 CASSGPRGLSTEAFF TGTGCCAGCAGCGGCCCCAGGGGGCTCAGCACTGAAGCTTTCTTT
. . TRBJ1-2 12 TRBV7-9 CASSLEIYGYTF TGTGCCAGCAGCCTCGAGATCTATGGCTACACCTTC
TRBD2 . TRBJ2-2 16 TRBV19 CASSIDRVSGAGELFF TGTGCCAGTAGTATAGATCGAGTTAGCGGGGCCGGGGAGCTGTTTTTT
TRBD1 . TRBJ2-7 14 TRBV4-1 CASSSHHRGHEQYF TGCGCCAGCAGCTCGCACCACAGGGGCCACGAGCAGTACTTC
TRBD1 . TRBJ2-3 16 TRBV4-3 CASGQGGGRGTDTQYF TGCGCCAGCGGCCAAGGGGGCGGGCGTGGCACAGATACGCAGTATTTT